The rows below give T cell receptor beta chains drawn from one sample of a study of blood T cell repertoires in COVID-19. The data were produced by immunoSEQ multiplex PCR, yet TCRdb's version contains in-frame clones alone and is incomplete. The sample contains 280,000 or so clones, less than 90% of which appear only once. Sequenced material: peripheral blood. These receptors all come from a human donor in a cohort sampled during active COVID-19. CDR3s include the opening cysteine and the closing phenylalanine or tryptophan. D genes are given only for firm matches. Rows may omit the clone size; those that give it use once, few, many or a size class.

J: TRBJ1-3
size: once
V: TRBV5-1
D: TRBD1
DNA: TGCGCCAGCAGCTTGACTCCGGGACAGGGTGGAAACACCATATATTTT
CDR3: CASSLTPGQGGNTIYF

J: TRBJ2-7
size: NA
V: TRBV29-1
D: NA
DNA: TGCAGCGTTGTGGGTAGCGGTAGCTACGAGCAGTACTTC
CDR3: CSVVGSGSYEQYF

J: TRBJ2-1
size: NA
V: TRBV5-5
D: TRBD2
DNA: TGTGCCAGCAGCTTTGGACTAGCGGGAGGGCACGGTTACAATGAGCAGTTCTTC
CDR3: CASSFGLAGGHGYNEQFF

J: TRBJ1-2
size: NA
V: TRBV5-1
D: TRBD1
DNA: TGCGCCAGCAGCTTGGGGGACAGGGGAATACATGGCTACACCTTC
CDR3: CASSLGDRGIHGYTF

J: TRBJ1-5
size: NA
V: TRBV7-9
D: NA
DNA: TGTGCCAGCAGCCTGCAGGGGAATCAGCCCCAGCATTTT
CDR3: CASSLQGNQPQHF

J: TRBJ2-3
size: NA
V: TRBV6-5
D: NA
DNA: TGTGCCAGCAGTTCCCCGGGGGCAGATACGCAGTATTTT
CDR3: CASSSPGADTQYF

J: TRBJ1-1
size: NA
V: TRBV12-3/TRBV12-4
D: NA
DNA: TGTGCCAGCAGCATGACTATTCGTCGAGCTTTCTTT
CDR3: CASSMTIRRAFF

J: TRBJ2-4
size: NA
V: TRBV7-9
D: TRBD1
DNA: TGTGCCAGCAGCCCAGTACAGGGGAGAGAGGCCAAAAACATTCAGTACTTC
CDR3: CASSPVQGREAKNIQYF

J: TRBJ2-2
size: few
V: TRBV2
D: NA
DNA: TGTGCCAGCAGTGCCGAGGGAACCGGGGAGCTGTTTTTT
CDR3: CASSAEGTGELFF

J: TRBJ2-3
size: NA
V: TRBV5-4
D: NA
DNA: TGTGCCAGCAGCAGAGTTAACACAGATACGCAGTATTTT
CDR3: CASSRVNTDTQYF

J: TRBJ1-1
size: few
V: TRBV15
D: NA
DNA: TGTGCCACCAGCAGAAGAACAGGGAGGGGCACTGAAGCTTTCTTT
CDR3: CATSRRTGRGTEAFF

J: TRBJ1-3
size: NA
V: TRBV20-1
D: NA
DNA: TGCAGTGTCGAGGAACTGACCACCATATATTTT
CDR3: CSVEELTTIYF

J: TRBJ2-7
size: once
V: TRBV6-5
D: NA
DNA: TGTGCCAGCAGTTATAGCGGAGAGGGCTCCTACGAGCAGTACTTC
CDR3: CASSYSGEGSYEQYF

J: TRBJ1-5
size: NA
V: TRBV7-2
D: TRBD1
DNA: TGTGCCAGCAGCTCGGTTCAGGGGGTTAGCAATCAGCCCCAGCATTTT
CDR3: CASSSVQGVSNQPQHF

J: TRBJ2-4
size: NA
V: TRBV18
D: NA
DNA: TGTGCCAGCTCACTCTACGGGGGCATTCAGTACTTC
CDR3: CASSLYGGIQYF

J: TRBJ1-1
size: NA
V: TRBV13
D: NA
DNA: TGTGCCAGCAGCTCCCCCCGGGAAGGTCCGAACACTGAAGCTTTCTTT
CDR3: CASSSPREGPNTEAFF

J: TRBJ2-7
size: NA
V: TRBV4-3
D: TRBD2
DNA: TGCGCCAGCAAAGACGGACTAGCGGAGTACGAGCAGTACTTC
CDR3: CASKDGLAEYEQYF

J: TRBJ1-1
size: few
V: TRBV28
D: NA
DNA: TGTGCCAGCATCTACGACAGGAACACTGAAGCTTTCTTT
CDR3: CASIYDRNTEAFF

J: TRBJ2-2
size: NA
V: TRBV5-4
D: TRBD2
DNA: TGTGCCAGCAGCCCAACTAGCGGGGGGAACACCGGGGAGCTGTTTTTT
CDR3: CASSPTSGGNTGELFF

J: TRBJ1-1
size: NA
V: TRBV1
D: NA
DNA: TGCACCAGCAGCCAAGATTGGACTTTTAGGGACACTGAAGCTTTCTTT
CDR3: CTSSQDWTFRDTEAFF

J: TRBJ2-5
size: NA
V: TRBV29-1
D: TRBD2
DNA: TGCAGCGTTGAAGTCCCAGCGGGACTGTACCAAGAGACCCAGTACTTC
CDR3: CSVEVPAGLYQETQYF

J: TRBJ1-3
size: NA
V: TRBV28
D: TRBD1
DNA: TGTGCCAGCAGTTACGGGACAGGTAATAGAGGAAACACCATATATTTT
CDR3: CASSYGTGNRGNTIYF

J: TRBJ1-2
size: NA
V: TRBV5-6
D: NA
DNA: TGTGCCAGCAGGGAGGGCTCGTCCTATGGCTACACCTTC
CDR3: CASREGSSYGYTF

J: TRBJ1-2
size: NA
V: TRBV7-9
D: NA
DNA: TGTGCCAGCAGCCGACAGGCAGCTAGCTATGGGGAGACCTTC
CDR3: CASSRQAASYGETF

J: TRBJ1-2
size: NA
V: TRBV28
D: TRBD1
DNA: TGTGCCAGCAGTTTAAATCAGGGGGCCTATGGCTACACCTTC
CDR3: CASSLNQGAYGYTF

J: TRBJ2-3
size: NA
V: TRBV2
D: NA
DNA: TGTGCCAGCAGTGTTTCCAGGTCAGGCACAGATACGCAGTATTTT
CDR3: CASSVSRSGTDTQYF

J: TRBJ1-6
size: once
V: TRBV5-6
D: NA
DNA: TGTGCCAGCAGCTTGGGAGGAGCGGCCGTCAATTCACCCCTCCACTTT
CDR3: CASSLGGAAVNSPLHF

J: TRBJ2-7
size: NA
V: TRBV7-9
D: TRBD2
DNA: TGTGCCAGCAGCATTAGCGGGTACGAGCAGTACTTC
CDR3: CASSISGYEQYF

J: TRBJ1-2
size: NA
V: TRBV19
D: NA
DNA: TGTGCCAGTAGTATTGAAAGGACACCCTATGGCTACACCTTC
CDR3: CASSIERTPYGYTF

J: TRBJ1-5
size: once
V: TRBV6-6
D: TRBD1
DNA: TGTGCCAGCAGTCCACGACCGGGACAGGGTGTGATTCAGCCCCAGCATTTT
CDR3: CASSPRPGQGVIQPQHF

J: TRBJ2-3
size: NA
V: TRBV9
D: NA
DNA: TGTGCCAGCAGCTCCCGCCCTACAGTTATACGCACAGATACGCAGTATTTT
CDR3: CASSSRPTVIRTDTQYF

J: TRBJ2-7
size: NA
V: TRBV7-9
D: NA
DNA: TGTGCCAGCAGTCCAGCTAGCGAGTACGAGCAGTACTTC
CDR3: CASSPASEYEQYF

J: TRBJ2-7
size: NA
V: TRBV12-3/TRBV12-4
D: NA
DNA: TGTGCCAGCAGTTTAGGGCTCAGCTACGAGCAGTACTTC
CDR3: CASSLGLSYEQYF

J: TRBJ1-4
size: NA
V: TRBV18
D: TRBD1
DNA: TGTGCCAGCTCATTTGACAGGGGGTATGAAAAACTGTTTTTT
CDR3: CASSFDRGYEKLFF

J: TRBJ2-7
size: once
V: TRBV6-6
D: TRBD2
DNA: TGTGCCAGCATGTTTCTAGCGGGAGGTGACGAGCAGTACTTC
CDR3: CASMFLAGGDEQYF

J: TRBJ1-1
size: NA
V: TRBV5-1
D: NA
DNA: TGCGCCAGCAGCCTCTCGGGTATGAACACTGAAGCTTTCTTT
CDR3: CASSLSGMNTEAFF

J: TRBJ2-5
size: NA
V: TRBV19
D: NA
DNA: TGTGCCAGTACTTTTACAGGAGCCCCAGAGACCCAGTACTTC
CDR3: CASTFTGAPETQYF

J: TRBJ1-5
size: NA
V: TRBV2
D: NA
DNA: TGTGCCAGCGGGGCGGCGGCATGGAATCAGCCCCAGCATTTT
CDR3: CASGAAAWNQPQHF

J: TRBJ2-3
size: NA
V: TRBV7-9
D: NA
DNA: TGTGCCAGCAGCTTAGGAGGTGGGCGGACTAGCACAGATACGCAGTATTTT
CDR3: CASSLGGGRTSTDTQYF

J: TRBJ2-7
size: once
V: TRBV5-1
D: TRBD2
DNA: TGCGCCAGCGGGACTAGCGGGACCTACGAGCAGTACTTC
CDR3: CASGTSGTYEQYF

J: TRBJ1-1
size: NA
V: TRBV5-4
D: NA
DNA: TGTGCCAGCAGCTACTCACGGGGGAACACTGAAGCTTTCTTT
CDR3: CASSYSRGNTEAFF

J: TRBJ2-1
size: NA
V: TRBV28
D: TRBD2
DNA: TGTGCCAGCAGTTTGGCTAGCGGGATCTACAATGAGCAGTTCTTC
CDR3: CASSLASGIYNEQFF

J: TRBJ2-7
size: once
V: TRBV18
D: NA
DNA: TGTGCCAGCTCCACAGAGATCTCCTACGAGCAGTACTTC
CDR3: CASSTEISYEQYF

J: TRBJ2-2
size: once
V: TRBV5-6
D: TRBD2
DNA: TGTGCCAGCAGCTACCGGACTAGCGGGCCTCTTAACACCGGGGAGCTGTTTTTT
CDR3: CASSYRTSGPLNTGELFF

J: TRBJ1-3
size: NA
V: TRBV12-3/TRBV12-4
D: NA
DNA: TGTGCCAGCAGTCAGGTCGGAGGTGGCACCATATATTTT
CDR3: CASSQVGGGTIYF

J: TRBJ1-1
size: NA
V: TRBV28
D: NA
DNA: TGTGCCAGCAGTTTAGAGCGGAGACGGAGTGAAGCTTTCTTT
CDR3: CASSLERRRSEAFF

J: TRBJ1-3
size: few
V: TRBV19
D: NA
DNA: TGTGCCAGTAGTACGAGTTTAGAAGGAAACACCATATATTTT
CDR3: CASSTSLEGNTIYF

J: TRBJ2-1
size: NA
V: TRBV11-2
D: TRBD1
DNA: TGTGCCAGCAGAGCAACAGGGGCGGCGGGCAATGAGCAGTTCTTC
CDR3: CASRATGAAGNEQFF

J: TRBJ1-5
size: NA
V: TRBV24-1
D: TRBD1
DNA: TGTGCCACCAGTGACCCCAACAGGGGGAGCAATCAGCCCCAGCATTTT
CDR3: CATSDPNRGSNQPQHF

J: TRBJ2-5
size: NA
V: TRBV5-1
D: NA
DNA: TGCGCCAGCAGCTTGTTATTACAAGAGACCCAGTACTTC
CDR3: CASSLLLQETQYF

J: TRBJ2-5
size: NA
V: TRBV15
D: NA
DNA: TGTGCCACCAGCAGATTCAGGGATGCAGAGACCCAGTACTTC
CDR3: CATSRFRDAETQYF

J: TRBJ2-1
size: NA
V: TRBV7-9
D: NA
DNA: TGTGCCAGCAGCGTAGGACTCACTAATATCTACAATGAGCAGTTCTTC
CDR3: CASSVGLTNIYNEQFF

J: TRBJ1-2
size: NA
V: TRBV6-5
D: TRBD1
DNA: TGTGCCAGCAGTCAGACAGGGGGCAATGGCTACACCTTC
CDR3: CASSQTGGNGYTF

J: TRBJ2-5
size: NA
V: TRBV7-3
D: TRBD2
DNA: TGTGCCAGCAGCTTAGTTGGCGGGAGCTCTTCAGAGACCCAGTACTTC
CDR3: CASSLVGGSSSETQYF

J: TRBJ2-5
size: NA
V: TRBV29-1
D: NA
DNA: TGCAGCGTTTGGAGTCGCGGAGAGACCCAGTACTTC
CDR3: CSVWSRGETQYF

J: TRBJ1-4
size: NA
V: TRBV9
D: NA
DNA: TGTGCCAGCAGCGTAGGGCAGGGGTTTGAAAAACTGTTTTTT
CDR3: CASSVGQGFEKLFF

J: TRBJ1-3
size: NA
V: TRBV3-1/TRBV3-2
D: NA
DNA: TGTGCCAGCAGCCAAGATTCGGGAAACACCATATATTTT
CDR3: CASSQDSGNTIYF

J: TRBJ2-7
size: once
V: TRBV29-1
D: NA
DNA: TGCAGCGTAGATGATCCCGCTGGGCAGGGGGGATCCTACGAGCAGTACTTC
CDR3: CSVDDPAGQGGSYEQYF

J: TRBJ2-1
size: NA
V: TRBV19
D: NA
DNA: TGTGCCAGTAGTGATCTCCGGGCAGGGACTTACAATGAGCAGTTCTTC
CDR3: CASSDLRAGTYNEQFF

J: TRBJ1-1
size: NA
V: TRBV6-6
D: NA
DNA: TGTGCCAGCAGAGGACACTTGAACACTGAAGCTTTCTTT
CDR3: CASRGHLNTEAFF